Following are 8 T cell receptor beta chains from one sample sequenced in a study of cytomegalovirus exposure and HLA in healthy donors. Using immunoSEQ multiplex PCR, the repertoire was profiled, and TCRdb retains in-frame clones only, with some absent. Of over 120,000 clones in the sample, 90% are singletons; the top ten hold less than 7%. The source material was PBMCs. These receptors originate from a woman aged 25-40 years in good health and CMV-seropositive.

The rearrangement joins TRBV2 to TRBJ1-2; 7 bases are shared with TRBD1. Unmatched junction bases numbered 10, after V lost 6 bases and J lost 3 bases. The CDR3 runs to 15 residues. In germline, CDR1 is SNHLY, CDR2 FYNNEI. The CDR3, as DNA: TGTGCCAGCAGACCCAGGCAGGGGGACTACTATGGCTACACCTTC. This sequence encodes CASRPRQGDYYGYTF. Variable domain in full (rest from reference TRBV2 and TRBJ1-2): EPEVTQTPSHQVTQMGQEVILRCVPISNHLYFYWYRQILGQKVEFLVSFYNNEISEKSEIFDDQFSVERPDGSNFTLKIRSTKLEDSAMYFCASRPRQGDYYGYTFGSGTRLTVV.

The count of this clone is one. The V call is TRBV2, the J call TRBJ2-3, with 8 positions matching TRBD2. This CDR3 has 16 amino acids. J was trimmed by 1 base and V by 8 bases; bases with no gene match: 11. The V gene's germline CDR1 is SNHLY and CDR2 FYNNEI. This chain's CDR3 is CASAGGRAGGTDTQYF. Written as DNA, the CDR3 is TGTGCCAGCGCGGGAGGTCGAGCGGGGGGCACAGATACGCAGTATTTT.

This chain uses TRBV19 with TRBJ2-5, with 8 positions matching TRBD1. The CDR3 runs to 16 residues. In germline, CDR1 is LNHDA, CDR2 SQIVND (reference sequence). Trimming cost V 1 base and J 2 bases; bases outside gene matches: 6. The chain's CDR3 is CASSIGGTGKQETQYF. In DNA, the CDR3 is TGTGCCAGTAGTATAGGGGGGACAGGTAAACAAGAGACCCAGTACTTC.

This clone was seen just once. The chain carries TRBV5-4 and TRBJ2-7; 7 bases agree with TRBD2. CDR1 and CDR2 from the germline V gene are SGHNT and YYREEE (reference sequence). J gave up 5 bases and V 5 bases, and 7 bases lay outside the gene matches. This CDR3 comprises 13 residues. CDR3 amino acids: CASRRGGMDEQYF. CDR3 nucleotides: TGTGCCAGCAGACGGGGAGGGATGGACGAGCAGTACTTC.

V is TRBV18 and J is TRBJ1-6; D may be TRBD1 (6 bases). Looked up from germline, CDR1 is KGHSH and CDR2 is LQKENI. The CDR3 spans 14 residues. Trimming removed 2 bases at V and 7 bases at J, with 9 bases between. This chain's CDR3 is CASSPGGLNSPLHF. Here the CDR3 DNA reads TGTGCCAGCTCACCAGGGGGCTTAAATTCACCCCTCCACTTT. The full variable domain, completed using reference TRBV18 and TRBJ1-6, is NAGVMQNPRHLVRRRGQEARLRCSPMKGHSHVYWYRQLPEEGLKFMVYLQKENIIDESGMPKERFSAEFPKEGPSILRIQQVVRGDSAAYFCASSPGGLNSPLHFGNGTRLTVT.

This clone showed up just a few times. The chain uses TRBV18 and TRBJ1-5; possibly TRBD1 for D (6 bases). Germline V lookup: CDR1 KGHSH, CDR2 LQKENI. Deletions cut 2 bases from V and 4 bases from J, with 9 bases between. The CDR3 contains 14 residues. CDR3 amino acids: CASSPVQGNQPQHF. The CDR3 DNA reads TGTGCCAGCTCACCAGTCCAGGGGAATCAGCCCCAGCATTTT.

The chain has TRBV19 and TRBJ1-2, with D unresolved. This CDR3 region has 14 residues. Germline V CDR1 and CDR2: LNHDA, SQIVND (reference sequence). The V gene lost 6 bases and the J gene lost 3 bases, with 14 bases spanning the gap. CDR3 DNA: TGTGCCAGTAGGAAAACCGACGGAGACTATGGCTACACCTTC. It is translated as CASRKTDGDYGYTF.

The rearrangement joins TRBV7-2 to TRBJ1-2, with D possibly TRBD1 on 5 matching bases. Germline assignment: CDR1 SGHTA and CDR2 FQGNSA. Trimming pared 5 bases from V and 14 bases from J, leaving 15 bases between. The CDR3 covers 11 residues. CDR3 bases: TGTGCCAGCAGCCTTGGGGCAGGGCGGACCTTC. This codes for CASSLGAGRTF.